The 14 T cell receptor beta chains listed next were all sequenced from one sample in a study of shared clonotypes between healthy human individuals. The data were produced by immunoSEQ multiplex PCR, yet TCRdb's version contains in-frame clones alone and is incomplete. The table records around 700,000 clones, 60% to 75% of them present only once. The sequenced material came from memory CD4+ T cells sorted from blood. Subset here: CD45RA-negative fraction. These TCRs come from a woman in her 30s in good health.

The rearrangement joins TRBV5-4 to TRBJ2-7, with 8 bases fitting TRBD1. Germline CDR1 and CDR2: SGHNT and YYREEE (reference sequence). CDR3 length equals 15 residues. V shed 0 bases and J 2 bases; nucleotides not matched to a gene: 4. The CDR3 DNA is TGTGCCAGCAGCTTGGCACAGGGGGTTCCCTACGAGCAGTACTTC. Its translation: CASSLAQGVPYEQYF.

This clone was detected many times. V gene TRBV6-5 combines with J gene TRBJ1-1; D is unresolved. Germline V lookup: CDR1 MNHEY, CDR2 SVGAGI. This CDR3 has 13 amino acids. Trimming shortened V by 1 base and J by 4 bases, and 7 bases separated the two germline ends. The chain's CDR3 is CASSYWVGTEAFF. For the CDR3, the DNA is TGTGCCAGCAGTTACTGGGTGGGCACTGAAGCTTTCTTT.

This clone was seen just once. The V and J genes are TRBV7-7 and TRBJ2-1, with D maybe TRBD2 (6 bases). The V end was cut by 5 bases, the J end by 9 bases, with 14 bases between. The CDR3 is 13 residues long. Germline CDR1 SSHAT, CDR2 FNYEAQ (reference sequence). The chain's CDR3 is CASSRDWIGEQFF. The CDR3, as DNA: TGTGCCAGCAGCAGGGACTGGATTGGTGAGCAGTTCTTC.

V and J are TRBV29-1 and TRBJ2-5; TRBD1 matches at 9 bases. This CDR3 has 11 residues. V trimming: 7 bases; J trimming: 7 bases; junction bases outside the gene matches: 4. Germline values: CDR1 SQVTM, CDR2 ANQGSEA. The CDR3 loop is CSGRQGVTQYF. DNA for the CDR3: TGCAGCGGCAGACAGGGGGTGACCCAGTACTTC.

CDR3 in DNA: TGTGCCAGCTCACCAGGGAAAGAGACCCAGTACTTC. Protein: CASSPGKETQYF. The chain employs TRBV18 and TRBJ2-5; D gene uncertain. V lost 2 bases and J 3 bases, leaving 4 bases between the germline ends. In germline, CDR1 is KGHSH, CDR2 LQKENI. This CDR3 spans 12 amino acids. Drawing the rest from reference TRBV18 and TRBJ2-5, the complete variable domain is NAGVMQNPRHLVRRRGQEARLRCSPMKGHSHVYWYRQLPEEGLKFMVYLQKENIIDESGMPKERFSAEFPKEGPSILRIQQVVRGDSAAYFCASSPGKETQYFGPGTRLLVL.

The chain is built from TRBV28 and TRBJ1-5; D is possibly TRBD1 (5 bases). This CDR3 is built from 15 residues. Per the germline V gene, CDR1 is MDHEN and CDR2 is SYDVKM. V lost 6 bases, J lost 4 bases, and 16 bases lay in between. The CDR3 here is CASSRSGSGNQPQHF. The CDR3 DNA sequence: TGTGCCAGCAGCAGATCAGGGAGTGGGAATCAGCCCCAGCATTTT.

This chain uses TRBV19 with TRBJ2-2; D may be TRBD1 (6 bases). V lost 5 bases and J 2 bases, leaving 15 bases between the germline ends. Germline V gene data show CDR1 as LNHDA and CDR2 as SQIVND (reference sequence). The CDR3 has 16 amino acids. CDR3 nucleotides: TGTGCCAGTAGTTTGGGGGCTCTTCTCAACACCGGGGAGCTGTTTTTT. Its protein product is CASSLGALLNTGELFF.

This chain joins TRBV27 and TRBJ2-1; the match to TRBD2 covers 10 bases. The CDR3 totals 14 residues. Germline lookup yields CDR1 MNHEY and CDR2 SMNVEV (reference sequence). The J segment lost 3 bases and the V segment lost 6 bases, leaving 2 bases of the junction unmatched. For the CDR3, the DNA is TGTGCCAGCAGGATAGCGGGAGGCTACAATGAGCAGTTCTTC. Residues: CASRIAGGYNEQFF.

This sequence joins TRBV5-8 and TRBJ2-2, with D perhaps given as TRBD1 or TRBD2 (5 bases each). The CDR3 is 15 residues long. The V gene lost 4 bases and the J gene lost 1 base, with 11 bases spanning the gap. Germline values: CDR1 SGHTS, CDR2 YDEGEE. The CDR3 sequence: CASSPGTGNTGELFF. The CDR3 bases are TGTGCCAGCAGCCCGGGGACGGGGAACACCGGGGAGCTGTTTTTT.

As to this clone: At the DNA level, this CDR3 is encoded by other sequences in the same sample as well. CDR3 sequence reads: CASSLGEETQYF. The CDR3 DNA reads TGTGCCAGCAGCTTGGGAGAGGAGACCCAGTACTTC. The rearrangement uses TRBV11-2 and TRBJ2-5, with D possibly matching TRBD2 (5 bases). Germline CDR1 SGHAT, CDR2 FQNNGV. V was cut by 3 bases and J by 5 bases, with 7 bases left in between. CDR3 length: 12 amino acids.

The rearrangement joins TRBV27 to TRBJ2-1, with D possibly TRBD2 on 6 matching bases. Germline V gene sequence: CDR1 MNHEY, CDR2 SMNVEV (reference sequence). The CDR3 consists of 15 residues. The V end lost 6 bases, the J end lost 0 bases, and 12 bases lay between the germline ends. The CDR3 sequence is CASRERASSYNEQFF. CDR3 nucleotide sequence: TGTGCCAGCAGGGAGCGGGCTAGCTCCTACAATGAGCAGTTCTTC.

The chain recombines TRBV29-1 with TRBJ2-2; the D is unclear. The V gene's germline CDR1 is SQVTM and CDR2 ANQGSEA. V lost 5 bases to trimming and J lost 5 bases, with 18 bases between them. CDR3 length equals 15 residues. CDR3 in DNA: TGCAGCGTTCGGTCGAAGGGTGTTACGACCGGGGAGCTGTTTTTT. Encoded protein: CSVRSKGVTTGELFF.

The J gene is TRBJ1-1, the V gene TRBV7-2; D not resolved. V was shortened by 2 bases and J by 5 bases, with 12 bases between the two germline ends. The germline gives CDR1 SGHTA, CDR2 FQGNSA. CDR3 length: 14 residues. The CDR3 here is CASSLYGPLTEAFF. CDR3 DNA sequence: TGTGCCAGCAGCTTATACGGACCCCTGACTGAAGCTTTCTTT.

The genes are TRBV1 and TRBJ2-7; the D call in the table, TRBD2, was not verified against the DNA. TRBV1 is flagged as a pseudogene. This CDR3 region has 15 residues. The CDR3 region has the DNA TGCACCAGCAGCCAAGGGTCGGACTTCTCCTACGAGCAGTACTTC. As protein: CTSSQGSDFSYEQYF.